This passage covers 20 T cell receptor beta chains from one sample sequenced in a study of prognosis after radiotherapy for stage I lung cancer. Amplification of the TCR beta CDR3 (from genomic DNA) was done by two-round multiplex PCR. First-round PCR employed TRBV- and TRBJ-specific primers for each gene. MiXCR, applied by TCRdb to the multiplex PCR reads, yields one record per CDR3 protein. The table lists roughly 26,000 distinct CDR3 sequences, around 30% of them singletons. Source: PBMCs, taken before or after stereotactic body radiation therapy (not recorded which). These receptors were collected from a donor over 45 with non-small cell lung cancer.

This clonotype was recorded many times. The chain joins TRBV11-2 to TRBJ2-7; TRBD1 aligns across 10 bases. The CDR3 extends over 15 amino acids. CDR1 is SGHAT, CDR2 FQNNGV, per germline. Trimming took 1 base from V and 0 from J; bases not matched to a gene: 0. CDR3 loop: CASSLGTGGSYEQYF. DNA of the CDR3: TGTGCCAGCAGCTTAGGGACAGGGGGCTCCTACGAGCAGTACTTC.

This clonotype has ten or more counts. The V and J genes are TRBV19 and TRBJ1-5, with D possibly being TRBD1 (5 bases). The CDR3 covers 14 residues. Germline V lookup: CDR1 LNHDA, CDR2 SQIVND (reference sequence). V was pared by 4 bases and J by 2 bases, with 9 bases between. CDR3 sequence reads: CASSTGLGNQPQHF. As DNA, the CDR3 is TGTGCCAGTAGTACAGGGTTAGGCAATCAGCCCCAGCATTTT.

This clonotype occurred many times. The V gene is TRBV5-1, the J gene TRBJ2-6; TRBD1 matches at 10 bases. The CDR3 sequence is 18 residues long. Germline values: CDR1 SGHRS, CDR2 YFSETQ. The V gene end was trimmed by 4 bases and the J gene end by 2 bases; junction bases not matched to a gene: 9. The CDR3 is CASSELTGGAAGANVLTF. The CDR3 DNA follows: TGCGCCAGCAGCGAACTGACAGGGGGCGCAGCTGGGGCCAACGTCCTGACTTTC.

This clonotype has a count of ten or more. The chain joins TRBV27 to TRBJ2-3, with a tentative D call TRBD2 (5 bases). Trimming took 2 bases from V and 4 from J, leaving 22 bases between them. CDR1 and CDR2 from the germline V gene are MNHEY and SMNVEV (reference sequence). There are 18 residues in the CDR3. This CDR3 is CASSLTAGWGVQPDTQYF. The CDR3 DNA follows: TGTGCCAGCAGTTTAACGGCTGGATGGGGAGTTCAGCCAGATACGCAGTATTTT.

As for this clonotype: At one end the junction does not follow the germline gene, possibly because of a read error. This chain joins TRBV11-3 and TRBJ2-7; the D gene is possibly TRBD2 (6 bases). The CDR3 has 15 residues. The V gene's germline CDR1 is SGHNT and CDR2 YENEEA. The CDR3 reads CAISVTGTGEDEQYF. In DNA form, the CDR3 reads TGTGCCATCAGCGTCACCGGGACGGGGGAGGACGAGCAGTACTTC.

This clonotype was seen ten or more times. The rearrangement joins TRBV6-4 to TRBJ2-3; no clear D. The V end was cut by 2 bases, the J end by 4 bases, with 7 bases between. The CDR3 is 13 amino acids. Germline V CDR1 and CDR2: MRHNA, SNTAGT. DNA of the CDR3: TGTGCCAGCAGTGACATGTGGCCAGATACGCAGTATTTT. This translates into CASSDMWPDTQYF.

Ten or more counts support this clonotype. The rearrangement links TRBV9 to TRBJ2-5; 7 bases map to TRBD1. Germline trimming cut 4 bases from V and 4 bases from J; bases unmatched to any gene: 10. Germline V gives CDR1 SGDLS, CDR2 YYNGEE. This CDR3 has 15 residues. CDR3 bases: TGTGCCAGCAGCCCCCGAGAGGGGGCCGGAGAGACCCAGTACTTC. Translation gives CASSPREGAGETQYF.

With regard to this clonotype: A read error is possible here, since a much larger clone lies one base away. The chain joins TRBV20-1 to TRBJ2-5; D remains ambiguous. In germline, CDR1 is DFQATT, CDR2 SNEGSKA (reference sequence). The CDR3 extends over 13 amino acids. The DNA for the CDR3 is TGCAGTGCTTGGGATCAGCAGGACGAGACCAAGTACTTC. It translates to CSAWDQQDETKYF.

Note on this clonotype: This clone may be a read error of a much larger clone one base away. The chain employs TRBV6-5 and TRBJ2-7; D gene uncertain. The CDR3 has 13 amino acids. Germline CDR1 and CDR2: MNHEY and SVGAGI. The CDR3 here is CVSSYSGPREHYF. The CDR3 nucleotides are TGTGTCAGCAGTTACTCGGGCCCCCGAGAGCATTACTTC.

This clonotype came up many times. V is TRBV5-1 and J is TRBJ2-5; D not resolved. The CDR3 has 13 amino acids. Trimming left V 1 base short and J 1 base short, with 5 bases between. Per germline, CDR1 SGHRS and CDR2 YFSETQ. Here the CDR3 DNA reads TGCGCCAGCAGCTTGAGCCCCCAAGAGACCCAGTACTTC. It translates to CASSLSPQETQYF.

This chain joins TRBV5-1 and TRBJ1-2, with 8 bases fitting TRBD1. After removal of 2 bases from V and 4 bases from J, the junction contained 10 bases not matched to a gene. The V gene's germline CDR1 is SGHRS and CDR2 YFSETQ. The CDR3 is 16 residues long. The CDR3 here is CASSFAGGQGGYGYTF. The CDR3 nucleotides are TGCGCCAGCAGCTTTGCCGGCGGACAGGGAGGCTATGGCTACACCTTC.

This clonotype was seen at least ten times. The CDR3 sequence: CASRPTGRAQETQYF. In DNA, the CDR3 is TGTGCCAGCAGACCAACGGGACGGGCCCAAGAGACCCAGTACTTC. This chain connects TRBV2 to TRBJ2-5; D may match TRBD1 or TRBD2 (5 bases each). Germline V gives CDR1 SNHLY, CDR2 FYNNEI. Trimming shortened V by 6 bases and J by 1 base, and 15 bases separated the two germline ends. This CDR3 comprises 15 residues.

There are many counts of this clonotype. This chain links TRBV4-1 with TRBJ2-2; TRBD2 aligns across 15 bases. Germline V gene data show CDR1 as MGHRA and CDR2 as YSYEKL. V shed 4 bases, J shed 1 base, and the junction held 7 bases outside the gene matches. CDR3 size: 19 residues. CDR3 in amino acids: CASSRWGLAGGVNTGELFF. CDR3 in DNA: TGCGCCAGCAGCCGCTGGGGACTAGCGGGAGGAGTGAACACCGGGGAGCTGTTTTTT.

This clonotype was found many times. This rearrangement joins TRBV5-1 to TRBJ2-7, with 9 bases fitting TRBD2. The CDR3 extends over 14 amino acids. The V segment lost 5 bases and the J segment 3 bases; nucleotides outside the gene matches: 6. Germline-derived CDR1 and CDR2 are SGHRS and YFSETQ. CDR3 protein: CASRILAGSYEQYF. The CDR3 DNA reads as TGCGCCAGCAGGATTCTAGCGGGGAGCTACGAGCAGTACTTC.

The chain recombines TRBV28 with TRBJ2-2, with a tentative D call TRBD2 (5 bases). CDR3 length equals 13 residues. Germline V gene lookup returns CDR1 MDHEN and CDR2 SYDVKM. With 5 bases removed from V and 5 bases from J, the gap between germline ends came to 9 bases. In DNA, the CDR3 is TGTGCCAGCAGTCGAAGGGAGACCGGGGAGCTGTTTTTT. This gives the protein CASSRRETGELFF. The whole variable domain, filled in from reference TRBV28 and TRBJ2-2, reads DVKVTQSSRYLVKRTGEKVFLECVQDMDHENMFWYRQDPGLGLRLIYFSYDVKMKEKGDIPEGYSVSREKKERFSLILESASTNQTSMYLCASSRRETGELFFGEGSRLTVL.

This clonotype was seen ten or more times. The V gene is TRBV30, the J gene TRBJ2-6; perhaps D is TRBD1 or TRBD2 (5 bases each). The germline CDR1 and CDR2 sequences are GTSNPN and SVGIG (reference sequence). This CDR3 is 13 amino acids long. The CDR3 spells CAIPGSGANVLTF. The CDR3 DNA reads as TGTGCGATACCAGGGAGTGGGGCCAACGTCCTGACTTTC.

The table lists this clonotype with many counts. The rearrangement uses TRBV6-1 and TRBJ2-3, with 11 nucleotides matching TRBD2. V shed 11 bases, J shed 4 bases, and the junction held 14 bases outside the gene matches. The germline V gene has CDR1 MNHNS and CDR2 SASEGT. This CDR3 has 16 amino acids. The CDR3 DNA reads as TGTGCCGGCGCCCTCGGGACTAGCGGTGGTGCAGATACGCAGTATTTT. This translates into CAGALGTSGGADTQYF.

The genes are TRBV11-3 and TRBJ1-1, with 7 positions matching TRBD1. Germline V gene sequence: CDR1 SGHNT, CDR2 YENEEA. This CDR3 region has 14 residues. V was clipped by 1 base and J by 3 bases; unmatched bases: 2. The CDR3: CASSLGDSYTEAFF. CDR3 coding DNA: TGTGCCAGCAGCTTAGGGGACAGCTACACTGAAGCTTTCTTT.

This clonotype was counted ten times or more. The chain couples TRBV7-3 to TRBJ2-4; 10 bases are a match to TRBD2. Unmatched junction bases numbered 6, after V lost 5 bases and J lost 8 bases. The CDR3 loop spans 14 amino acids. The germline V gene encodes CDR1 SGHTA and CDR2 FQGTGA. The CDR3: CASSRTGTSDIQYF. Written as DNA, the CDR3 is TGTGCCAGCAGCCGAACCGGGACTAGCGACATTCAGTACTTC.

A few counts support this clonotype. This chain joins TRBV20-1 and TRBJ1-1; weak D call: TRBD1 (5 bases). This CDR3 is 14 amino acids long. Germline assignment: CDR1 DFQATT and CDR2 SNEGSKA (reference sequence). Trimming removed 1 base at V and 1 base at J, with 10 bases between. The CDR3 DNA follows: TGCAGTGCTAGAGTGAATGGGGGGAACACTGAAGCTTTCTTT. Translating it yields CSARVNGGNTEAFF.